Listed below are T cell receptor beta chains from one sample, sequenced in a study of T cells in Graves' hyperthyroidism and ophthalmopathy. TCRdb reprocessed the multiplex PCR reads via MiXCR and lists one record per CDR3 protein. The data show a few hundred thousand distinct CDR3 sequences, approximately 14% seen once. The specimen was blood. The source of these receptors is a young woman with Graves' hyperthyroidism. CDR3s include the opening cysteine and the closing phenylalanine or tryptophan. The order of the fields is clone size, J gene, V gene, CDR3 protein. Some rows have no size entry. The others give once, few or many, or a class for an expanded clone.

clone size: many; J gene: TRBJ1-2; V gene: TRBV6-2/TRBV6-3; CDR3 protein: CASSLLGGPYGYTF
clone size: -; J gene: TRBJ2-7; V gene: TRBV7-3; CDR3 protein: CASSLVVSSEQYF
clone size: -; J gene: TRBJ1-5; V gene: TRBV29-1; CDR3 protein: CSVDDGGNQPQHF
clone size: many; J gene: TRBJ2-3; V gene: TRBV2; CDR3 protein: CASSEGESTDTQYF
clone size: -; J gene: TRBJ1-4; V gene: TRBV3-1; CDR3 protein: CASSQSTAPNEKLFF
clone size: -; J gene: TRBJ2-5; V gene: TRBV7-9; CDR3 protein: CASRAPGETQYF
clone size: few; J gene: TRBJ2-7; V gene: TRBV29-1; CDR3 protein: CSVAVGTGSSEQYF
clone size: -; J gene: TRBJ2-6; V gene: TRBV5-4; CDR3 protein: CASSFGAQAAGANVLTF
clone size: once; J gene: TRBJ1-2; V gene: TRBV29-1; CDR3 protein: CSVGAGNGFTF
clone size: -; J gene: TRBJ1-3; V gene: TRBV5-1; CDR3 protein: CASSEGTTSGNTIYF
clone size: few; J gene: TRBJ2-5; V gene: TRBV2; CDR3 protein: CASSGTGGVETQYF
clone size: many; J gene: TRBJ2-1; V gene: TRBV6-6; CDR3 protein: CASSYTRTGYNEQFF
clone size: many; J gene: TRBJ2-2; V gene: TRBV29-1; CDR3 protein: CSVEGHLKGTGELFF
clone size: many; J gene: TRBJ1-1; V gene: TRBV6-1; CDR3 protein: CASRRQQGNTEAFF
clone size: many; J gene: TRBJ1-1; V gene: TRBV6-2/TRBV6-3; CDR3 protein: CASSYGPISAFIAEAFF
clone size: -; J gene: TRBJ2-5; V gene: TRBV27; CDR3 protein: CATSDPGQKETQYF
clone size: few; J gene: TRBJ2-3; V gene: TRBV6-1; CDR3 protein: CASTNRGKETTQYF
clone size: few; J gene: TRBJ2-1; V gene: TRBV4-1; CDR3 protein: CASSPSGRGGKYYNEQFF
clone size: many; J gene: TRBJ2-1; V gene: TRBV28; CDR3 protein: CASSSLAGSPYNEQFF
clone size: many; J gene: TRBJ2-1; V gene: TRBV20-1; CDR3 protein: CSARIRGSYNEQFF
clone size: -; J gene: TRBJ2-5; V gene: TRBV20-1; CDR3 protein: CSATGQPLAPQYF
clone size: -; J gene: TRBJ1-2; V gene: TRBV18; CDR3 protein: CASSLPMGSRGVGYGYTF